A single TCR beta chain is shown here with its context. This record belongs to a study of cytomegalovirus exposure and HLA in healthy donors. Both 60 Vbeta primers and 13 Jbeta primers went into the PCR. Libraries were prepared by immunoSEQ multiplex PCR; TCRdb keeps only in-frame clonotypes and omits some of them. The data show approximately 240,000 clones, about 89% seen once. With 4 bases clipped from V and 3 bases from J, the junction kept 7 bases outside the gene matches. Germline CDR1 reads SGHNT; CDR2 reads YYREEE (reference sequence). The CDR3 spans 14 residues. Sequenced material: PBMCs. The receptor was derived from a woman aged 18-29 years in good health and CMV-seronegative. The V and J genes are TRBV5-4 and TRBJ2-7; 7 bases align to TRBD2. The CDR3 here is CASSTGLKNYEQYF. The CDR3, as DNA: TGTGCCAGCAGCACGGGACTAAAGAACTACGAGCAGTACTTC.